This paragraph covers one TCR beta chain sequence. This sample is part of a study of blood T cell repertoires in COVID-19. Across the whole study: Material from acute and convalescent COVID-19 was sourced from the United States, Italy and Spain.

The CDR3 consists of 13 residues. From germline, CDR1 is MDHEN and CDR2 SYDVKM. V gave up 10 bases and J gave up 3 bases, with 14 bases separating them. Authors' analysis steps: It was from reference gene primer amplification that nucleated cell counts were estimated. The table came from immunoSEQ multiplex PCR; TCRdb's copy has only in-frame clones and leaves some out. The V and J calls and clone size are taken from that table; D and trimming were inferred from the DNA. Here the sample spans 120,000 or so clones, 80% to 90% being singletons. The J gene is TRBJ2-3, the V gene TRBV28, with D hard to call. This clonotype was obtained from a man in his 70s with active or convalescent COVID-19. The source material was peripheral blood. The CDR3 loop reads CATLFLGTDTQYF. The CDR3 DNA reads TGTGCCACCCTTTTCCTCGGGACAGATACGCAGTATTTT.